Below, 12 T cell receptor beta chains from the same sample are listed, as sequenced in a study of post-analysis software for immune sequencing data. Notes on the study in general: Patients showed TRBV5-6, TRBV5-1 and TRBV20-1 among 4 or 5 TRBV segments more frequent than in controls.

These receptors' targets are unknown. The authors incorporated unique molecular identifiers into the TCR beta cDNA libraries. TCRdb processed the PCR reads anew with MiXCR; each CDR3 protein has one entry. Of some 370,000 distinct CDR3 sequences detected, roughly 36% appear once; the ten largest clones hold 13%. The sequenced material came from blood. All receptors come from a girl aged 5-17 years with multiple sclerosis.

This clonotype was seen more than once but under ten times. The chain recombines TRBV18 with TRBJ2-7; no definite D call. Per the germline V gene, CDR1 is KGHSH and CDR2 is LQKENI. Trimming left V 0 bases short and J 8 bases short, with 11 bases between. The CDR3 covers 13 residues. In nucleotides, the CDR3 is TGTGCCAGCTCACCACCGGATTTCTCTAAGCAGTACTTC. Protein sequence: CASSPPDFSKQYF. The full variable domain, rest sourced from reference TRBV18 and TRBJ2-7, is NAGVMQNPRHLVRRRGQEARLRCSPMKGHSHVYWYRQLPEEGLKFMVYLQKENIIDESGMPKERFSAEFPKEGPSILRIQQVVRGDSAAYFCASSPPDFSKQYFGPGTRLTVT.

The V gene is TRBV12-3 or TRBV12-4, the J gene TRBJ2-5, with unresolved D. The CDR3 is made up of 13 amino acids. Trimming removed 2 bases at V and 2 bases at J, with 6 bases between. Here the CDR3 DNA reads TGTGCCAGCAGTTTATTGCGGCAAGAGACCCAGTACTTC. Its translation is CASSLLRQETQYF.

The rearrangement links TRBV10-2 to TRBJ1-1, with D possibly being TRBD1 (5 bases). Germline CDR1 is WSHSY and CDR2 is SAAADI. The CDR3 has 12 residues. Trimming pared 7 bases from V and 4 bases from J, leaving 10 bases between. For the CDR3, the DNA is TGCGCCAGCATGTCAGGGAGCACTGAAGCTTTCTTT. Translated, it gives CASMSGSTEAFF.

This clonotype was seen repeatedly, ten times or more. This chain connects TRBV6-5 to TRBJ2-7, with 9 bases fitting TRBD1. The CDR3 contains 16 residues. The V and J ends lost 2 bases and 5 bases, in that order; junction bases with no gene match: 10. CDR1 and CDR2 (germline): MNHEY, SVGAGI. Here the CDR3 reads CASSYSYGTGRDEQYF. The CDR3, as DNA: TGTGCCAGCAGTTACAGTTATGGGACAGGGAGGGACGAGCAGTACTTC.

A word on this clonotype: The junction shows a germline mismatch at one end, possibly a read error. V gene TRBV4-1 combines with J gene TRBJ1-2; D is possibly TRBD1 (6 bases). The V gene's germline CDR1 is MGHRA and CDR2 YSYEKL. The CDR3 has 15 amino acids. The CDR3 coding sequence is TGCGCCAGCAGCCAAGTTATTACAGGGACGAGGGGCTGCACCTTC. Protein sequence: CASSQVITGTRGCTF.

The chain has TRBV2 and TRBJ1-1, with 10 positions matching TRBD1. Germline V gene data show CDR1 as SNHLY and CDR2 as FYNNEI. Trimming removed 6 bases from V and 5 bases from J; junction bases left unmatched: 3. The CDR3 has 13 amino acids. This chain's CDR3 is CASRQDRGTEAFF. Here the CDR3 DNA reads TGTGCCAGCAGACAGGACAGGGGGACTGAAGCTTTCTTT.

The CDR3 DNA sequence: TGTGCCAGCAGTTACCGACCTCGACTACAGGAGAACTATGGCTACACCTTC. Translation: CASSYRPRLQENYGYTF. The rearrangement uses TRBV6-5 and TRBJ1-2; a weak D match, TRBD1 (5 bases). CDR1 is MNHEY and CDR2 is SVGAGI in the germline V gene. V was cut by 2 bases and J by 2 bases, with 18 bases left in between. The CDR3 is 17 amino acids.

In its sample, this clonotype was seen once. One end of the junction varies from germline; a read error may be responsible. V is TRBV12-3 or TRBV12-4 and J is TRBJ2-7; possibly TRBD2 for D (5 bases). CDR3 length: 15 residues. The DNA for the CDR3 is TGTGTCAGCACTTTTTCGGGGTCCTCAGCCTACGAGCAGTACTTC. Its protein product is CVSTFSGSSAYEQYF.

The CDR3 coding sequence is TGTGCCAGCATCAAGCAGGGGGCCGGCTATGGCTACACCTTC. It specifies CASIKQGAGYGYTF. J is TRBJ1-2 and V is TRBV28; 8 bases align to TRBD1. CDR3 length: 14 residues. Germline lookup yields CDR1 MDHEN and CDR2 SYDVKM. J lost 4 bases, V lost 7 bases, and 8 bases had no gene match.

The CDR3 is CASSQVAGGGQETQYF. CDR3 DNA sequence: TGTGCCAGCAGCCAAGTGGCCGGGGGGGGGCAAGAGACCCAGTACTTC. The chain uses TRBV3-1 and TRBJ2-5; 8 bases fit TRBD2. Germline CDR1 and CDR2: LGHDT and YNNKEL (reference sequence). The CDR3 is 16 amino acids. With V trimmed by 1 base and J by 2 bases, 6 bases remained unmatched.

This clonotype was seen only a few times. The genes are TRBV12-3 or TRBV12-4 and TRBJ1-1, with D unclear. The CDR3 contains 15 residues. The V and J ends lost 2 bases and 1 base respectively, with 11 bases between them. As DNA, the CDR3 is TGTGCCAGCAGTTTAAGTCACTGGGGGAACACTGAAGCTTTCTTT. Amino acids: CASSLSHWGNTEAFF.

As regards this clonotype: One junction end disagrees with the germline gene, perhaps due to a read error. The V gene is TRBV27, the J gene TRBJ2-2; TRBD2 agrees at 8 bases. CDR1 MNHEY and CDR2 SMNVEV come from the germline V gene (reference sequence). The CDR3 is 14 residues long. The CDR3 sequence is CASSFRTSTGKLFF. Written as DNA, the CDR3 is TGTGCCAGCAGTTTCCGGACTAGCACCGGGAAGCTGTTTTTT.